Shown below are 23 T cell receptor beta chains from a single sample sequenced in a study of T cell responses to AZD1222 COVID-19 vaccine. Assay: immunoSEQ multiplex PCR; the TCRdb copy retains only in-frame clones and omits some. This table has over 50,000 clones, 88% appearing once. The specimen was peripheral blood, collected on day 0 of AZD1222 vaccination. The receptors were gathered from an adult in good health.

The rearrangement uses TRBV7-2 and TRBJ2-1; D uncertain. Germline V gene lookup returns CDR1 SGHTA and CDR2 FQGNSA. V lost 5 bases and J lost 3, with 17 bases in between. This CDR3 region has 16 residues. The chain's CDR3 is CASSPQSAKFYNEQFF. The CDR3 bases are TGTGCCAGCAGCCCCCAGTCGGCTAAATTCTACAATGAGCAGTTCTTC.

The V and J genes are TRBV4-3 and TRBJ2-6; D is undetermined. The ends were cut back, 1 base at V and 0 bases at J, with 10 bases in the middle. Per germline, CDR1 LGHNA and CDR2 YSLEER. This CDR3 region has 17 residues. CDR3 nucleotides: TGCGCCAGCAGCCAAGGGCGTTTTAACTCTGGGGCCAACGTCCTGACTTTC. This codes for CASSQGRFNSGANVLTF.

V is TRBV9 and J is TRBJ2-2; tentative D call: TRBD2 (6 bases). The CDR3 loop spans 14 amino acids. V lost 7 bases, J lost 5 bases, and 15 bases lay in between. The germline gives CDR1 SGDLS, CDR2 YYNGEE. The CDR3 nucleotides read TGTGCCAGCCGGCCGGGACGGGGGACCGGGGAGCTGTTTTTT. This sequence encodes CASRPGRGTGELFF.

The rearrangement uses TRBV7-2 and TRBJ1-2; 8 nucleotides match TRBD1. The CDR3 extends over 13 amino acids. Looked up from germline, CDR1 is SGHTA and CDR2 is FQGNSA. J was trimmed by 4 bases and V by 5 bases; bases with no gene match: 3. CDR3 DNA: TGTGCCAGCAGCACAACAGGGGGCTATGGCTACACCTTC. This sequence encodes CASSTTGGYGYTF.

The J gene is TRBJ2-1, the V gene TRBV6-1; the match to TRBD1 covers 10 bases. The CDR3 runs to 15 residues. V gave up 2 bases and J gave up 6 bases; unmatched junction bases: 4. Germline assignment: CDR1 MNHNS and CDR2 SASEGT. CDR3 in amino acids: CASSEPGQGSNEQFF. DNA for the CDR3: TGTGCCAGCAGTGAACCGGGACAGGGGTCCAATGAGCAGTTCTTC.

The rearrangement uses TRBV18 and TRBJ2-7; D ambiguous. The ends were cut back, 3 bases at V and 1 base at J, with 4 bases in the middle. Germline V gene data show CDR1 as KGHSH and CDR2 as LQKENI. The CDR3 runs 12 residues. CDR3: CASSPGSYEQYF. In DNA form, the CDR3 reads TGTGCCAGCTCACCGGGGTCCTACGAGCAGTACTTC.

This chain uses TRBV10-3 with TRBJ2-1, with D unresolved. The germline V gene has CDR1 ENHRY and CDR2 SYGVKD. With 4 bases removed from V and 5 bases from J, the gap between germline ends came to 6 bases. This CDR3 region has 12 residues. In nucleotides, the CDR3 is TGTGCCATCAGTGGTCCCGACAATGAGCAGTTCTTC. Residues: CAISGPDNEQFF.

V and J are TRBV28 and TRBJ1-2; TRBD1 is a possible D gene (5 bases). CDR1 MDHEN and CDR2 SYDVKM come from the germline V gene. The CDR3 loop spans 13 amino acids. Trimming stripped 2 bases from V and 8 bases from J, with 12 bases between. The CDR3 protein is CASSLGRAGGYTF. CDR3 in DNA: TGTGCCAGCAGTTTAGGCAGGGCGGGGGGCTACACCTTC.

The CDR3 nucleotides are TGTGCCAGCAGCCGAGCGGGAGATCCTCCTTCCTACGAGCAGTACTTC. This translates into CASSRAGDPPSYEQYF. V usage is TRBV5-6 and J usage is TRBJ2-7; the match to TRBD2 covers 8 bases. The V gene's germline CDR1 is SGHDT and CDR2 YYEEEE. V lost 4 bases, J lost 1 base, and 10 bases stayed unmatched. This CDR3 spans 16 amino acids.

The chain is built from TRBV7-8 and TRBJ1-1; D possibly corresponds to TRBD1 (6 bases). CDR3 length equals 15 residues. V lost 0 bases, J lost 4 bases, and 12 bases lay in between. The V gene's germline CDR1 is SGHVS and CDR2 FQNEAQ. CDR3 coding DNA: TGTGCCAGCAGCTTAGCGCCCAGGGGAAGCACTGAAGCTTTCTTT. The encoded protein is CASSLAPRGSTEAFF.

The V gene is TRBV6-5, the J gene TRBJ2-7, with 11 bases fitting TRBD2. The CDR3 spans 14 residues. Germline V gene sequence: CDR1 MNHEY, CDR2 SVGAGI. The J segment lost 7 bases and the V segment lost 8 bases, leaving 10 bases of the junction unmatched. This CDR3 reads CASPKRASGREQYF. In DNA form, the CDR3 reads TGTGCCAGCCCTAAAAGAGCTAGCGGGAGGGAGCAGTACTTC.

The J gene is TRBJ1-5, the V gene TRBV7-8, with D perhaps matching TRBD1 (5 bases). Looked up from germline, CDR1 is SGHVS and CDR2 is FQNEAQ. V was clipped by 3 bases and J by 3 bases, with 9 bases between them. The CDR3 is 14 amino acids. CDR3 DNA: TGTGCCAGCAGCTTCGGGACCTCCAATCAGCCCCAGCATTTT. Protein product: CASSFGTSNQPQHF.

The CDR3 loop is CASFSPGGSGANVLTF. The CDR3 bases are TGTGCCAGCTTTAGCCCGGGGGGCTCTGGGGCCAACGTCCTGACTTTC. The chain links TRBV19 to TRBJ2-6; 7 bases fit TRBD2. The V gene end was trimmed by 9 bases and the J gene end by 0 bases; junction bases not matched to a gene: 8. The CDR3 extends over 16 amino acids. Germline-derived CDR1 and CDR2 are LNHDA and SQIVND (reference sequence).

The chain has TRBV18 and TRBJ2-4, with 9 positions matching TRBD1. This CDR3 contains 16 residues. V shed 2 bases and J 2 bases; nucleotides not matched to a gene: 4. Germline V gene data show CDR1 as KGHSH and CDR2 as LQKENI. CDR3 sequence: CASSPIGTGTKNIQYF. CDR3 in DNA: TGTGCCAGCTCACCAATTGGGACAGGGACCAAAAACATTCAGTACTTC.

J is TRBJ1-2 and V is TRBV4-2; D is undetermined. V was cut by 0 bases and J by 7 bases, with 15 bases left in between. Germline V lookup: CDR1 LGHNA, CDR2 YNFKEQ. The CDR3 sequence is 15 residues long. As DNA, the CDR3 is TGTGCCAGCAGCCAAGAGATACGGGGTATGGGTGGCTACACCTTC. Its protein is CASSQEIRGMGGYTF.

The J gene is TRBJ1-4, the V gene TRBV11-3; D perhaps matches TRBD1 (5 bases). V lost 3 bases and J 5 bases, leaving 13 bases between the germline ends. Germline V gives CDR1 SGHNT, CDR2 YENEEA. This CDR3 contains 15 residues. The chain's CDR3 is CASSFSQGYNEKLFF. As DNA, the CDR3 is TGTGCCAGCAGCTTTTCCCAGGGATACAATGAAAAACTGTTTTTT.

This chain uses TRBV5-1 with TRBJ2-1, with TRBD2 as a possible D gene (6 bases). V was cut by 0 bases and J by 7 bases, with 8 bases left in between. The CDR3 contains 13 residues. The germline gives CDR1 SGHRS, CDR2 YFSETQ. CDR3 in DNA: TGCGCCAGCAGCTTGGGGACTATGAATGAGCAGTTCTTC. This gives the protein CASSLGTMNEQFF.

The J gene is TRBJ1-1, the V gene TRBV6-5; TRBD1 is a possible D gene (5 bases). The V end was cut by 7 bases, the J end by 0 bases, with 9 bases between. This CDR3 has 13 amino acids. The germline V gene encodes CDR1 MNHEY and CDR2 SVGAGI. The CDR3 here is CASIKGVNTEAFF. Here the CDR3 DNA reads TGTGCCAGCATCAAAGGGGTGAACACTGAAGCTTTCTTT.

This sequence joins TRBV19 and TRBJ2-1; TRBD1 aligns across 8 bases. The junction had 10 bases not matched to a gene; V was cut back by 5 bases and J by 7 bases. Germline V gene lookup returns CDR1 LNHDA and CDR2 SQIVND (reference sequence). The CDR3 has 15 amino acids. CDR3 nucleotides: TGTGCCAGTAGTCGGCCGGACAGGGACAGGAATGAGCAGTTCTTC. It codes for CASSRPDRDRNEQFF.

This clone was seen just once. The chain is built from TRBV30 and TRBJ1-1; 7 bases line up with TRBD1. The CDR3 runs 16 residues. From germline, CDR1 is GTSNPN and CDR2 SVGIG (reference sequence). V was clipped by 4 bases and J by 0 bases; unmatched bases: 11. The CDR3 protein is CAWTRNRGYMNTEAFF. DNA for the CDR3: TGTGCCTGGACCCGCAACAGGGGTTACATGAACACTGAAGCTTTCTTT. The full variable domain, its missing parts supplied by reference TRBV30 and TRBJ1-1, is SQTIHQWPATLVQPVGSPLSLECTVEGTSNPNLYWYRQAAGRGLQLLFYSVGIGQISSEVPQNLSASRPQDRQFILSSKKLLLSDSGFYLCAWTRNRGYMNTEAFFGQGTRLTVV.

This CDR3 reads CASSGLVARTQYF. The CDR3, as DNA: TGTGCCAGCAGCGGACTAGTTGCGCGTACGCAGTATTTT. This sequence joins TRBV6-2 or TRBV6-3 and TRBJ2-3; 7 bases line up with TRBD2. Trimming cost V 6 bases and J 8 bases; bases outside gene matches: 8. The CDR3 runs 13 residues. From germline, CDR1 is MNHEY and CDR2 SVGEGT.

The chain combines TRBV5-4 with TRBJ1-1; D uncertain. This CDR3 has 13 amino acids. Trimming took off 1 base at V and 1 base at J, with 5 bases between the two ends. Germline CDR1 is SGHNT and CDR2 is YYREEE (reference sequence). DNA for the CDR3: TGTGCCAGCAGCTTGCGAGAGAACACTGAAGCTTTCTTT. Protein product: CASSLRENTEAFF.

The rearrangement joins TRBV14 to TRBJ1-2, with D maybe TRBD1 (6 bases). V lost 4 bases, J lost 8 bases, and 20 bases lay in between. The CDR3 contains 15 residues. From germline, CDR1 is SGHDN and CDR2 FVKESK. The CDR3 DNA reads TGTGCCAGCAGCCCTCGAACAGGGACCGTCGGGGGCTACACCTTC. Translation: CASSPRTGTVGGYTF. The entire variable domain, with the rest obtained from reference TRBV14 and TRBJ1-2, is as follows: EAGVTQFPSHSVIEKGQTVTLRCDPISGHDNLYWYRRVMGKEIKFLLHFVKESKQDESGMPNNRFLAERTGGTYSTLKVQPAELEDSGVYFCASSPRTGTVGGYTFGSGTRLTVV.